This is a list of T cell receptor beta chains from one sample in a study of T cell responses to AZD1222 COVID-19 vaccine. Measured with immunoSEQ multiplex PCR; TCRdb has only the in-frame clones, and not every one. The sample contains roughly 120,000 clones, around nine tenths of which appear only once. Sample: peripheral blood, taken on day 0 of AZD1222 vaccination. These receptors all come from an adult in good health. Each CDR3 is given with its conserved first and last residue. The D gene is left open where the match is weak. Clone size is given for some rows only: seen once, a few or many times, or a class if the clone is expanded.

d_call: -
j_call: TRBJ1-5
clone_size: -
v_call: TRBV19
cdr3_aa: CASGDEQYSNQPQHF
cdr3_nt: TGTGCCAGTGGGGACGAGCAATATAGCAATCAGCCCCAGCATTTT

d_call: TRBD1
j_call: TRBJ1-2
clone_size: -
v_call: TRBV30
cdr3_aa: CAWSVLGRGQNYGYTF
cdr3_nt: TGTGCCTGGAGTGTACTGGGCAGGGGGCAAAACTATGGCTACACCTTC

d_call: TRBD2
j_call: TRBJ2-7
clone_size: -
v_call: TRBV6-5
cdr3_aa: CASRRLAGPTEQYF
cdr3_nt: TGTGCCAGCAGGCGACTAGCAGGACCTACAGAGCAGTACTTC

d_call: -
j_call: TRBJ1-1
clone_size: once
v_call: TRBV14
cdr3_aa: CASSLAGLSAEAFF
cdr3_nt: TGTGCCAGCAGCCTCGCTGGTCTAAGTGCTGAAGCTTTCTTT

d_call: TRBD2
j_call: TRBJ2-7
clone_size: -
v_call: TRBV7-2
cdr3_aa: CASSRQRELVYEQYF
cdr3_nt: TGTGCCAGCAGCCGCCAGCGGGAGCTCGTTTACGAGCAGTACTTC

d_call: TRBD2
j_call: TRBJ2-3
clone_size: -
v_call: TRBV9
cdr3_aa: CASSVRGTSGPTDTQYF
cdr3_nt: TGTGCCAGCAGCGTGCGCGGGACTAGCGGTCCCACAGATACGCAGTATTTT

d_call: -
j_call: TRBJ1-5
clone_size: -
v_call: TRBV7-2
cdr3_aa: CATGTNNQPQHF
cdr3_nt: TGTGCCACCGGGACTAACAATCAGCCCCAGCATTTT

d_call: -
j_call: TRBJ2-1
clone_size: -
v_call: TRBV5-1
cdr3_aa: CASHKVGDEQFF
cdr3_nt: TGCGCCAGCCATAAGGTTGGGGATGAGCAGTTCTTC

d_call: -
j_call: TRBJ1-2
clone_size: once
v_call: TRBV6-5
cdr3_aa: CASRGPQVPLSGYTF
cdr3_nt: TGTGCCAGCAGGGGCCCACAGGTGCCCCTTTCGGGCTACACCTTC

d_call: -
j_call: TRBJ1-1
clone_size: -
v_call: TRBV2
cdr3_aa: CASSSIGVSEAFF
cdr3_nt: TGTGCCAGCAGTTCAATAGGGGTATCGGAAGCTTTCTTT

d_call: -
j_call: TRBJ1-1
clone_size: -
v_call: TRBV18
cdr3_aa: CASSPEEGTEAFF
cdr3_nt: TGTGCCAGCTCACCAGAAGAGGGGACTGAAGCTTTCTTT

d_call: -
j_call: TRBJ1-2
clone_size: few
v_call: TRBV19
cdr3_aa: CATAHTLYGYTF
cdr3_nt: TGTGCCACGGCCCACACACTCTATGGCTACACCTTC

d_call: -
j_call: TRBJ2-7
clone_size: -
v_call: TRBV10-3
cdr3_aa: CAIRIGDSYEQYF
cdr3_nt: TGTGCCATCAGAATCGGGGACTCCTACGAGCAGTACTTC

d_call: TRBD1
j_call: TRBJ1-5
clone_size: -
v_call: TRBV3-1/TRBV3-2
cdr3_aa: CASSQGQDQPQHF
cdr3_nt: TGTGCCAGCAGCCAGGGACAGGATCAGCCCCAGCATTTT

d_call: -
j_call: TRBJ1-3
clone_size: -
v_call: TRBV10-3
cdr3_aa: CAISGTDGGNTIYF
cdr3_nt: TGTGCCATCAGTGGGACAGATGGTGGAAACACCATATATTTT

d_call: -
j_call: TRBJ2-6
clone_size: -
v_call: TRBV11-1
cdr3_aa: CASSPQNSGANVLTF
cdr3_nt: TGTGCCAGCAGCCCTCAGAACTCTGGGGCCAACGTCCTGACTTTC

d_call: -
j_call: TRBJ1-1
clone_size: -
v_call: TRBV19
cdr3_aa: CASSVDLPTTEAFF
cdr3_nt: TGTGCCAGTAGTGTGGACCTCCCGACCACTGAAGCTTTCTTT

d_call: -
j_call: TRBJ1-2
clone_size: -
v_call: TRBV6-2/TRBV6-3
cdr3_aa: CASSYAGAGLYGYTF
cdr3_nt: TGTGCCAGCAGTTACGCTGGGGCCGGACTGTATGGCTACACCTTC

d_call: TRBD2
j_call: TRBJ2-1
clone_size: -
v_call: TRBV6-2/TRBV6-3
cdr3_aa: CASSYLAGGSYNEQFF
cdr3_nt: TGTGCCAGCAGTTACCTAGCGGGAGGGTCCTACAATGAGCAGTTCTTC

d_call: -
j_call: TRBJ1-2
clone_size: -
v_call: TRBV12-5
cdr3_aa: CASAGSGYGYTF
cdr3_nt: TGTGCTAGTGCCGGCTCTGGCTATGGCTACACCTTC

d_call: -
j_call: TRBJ1-5
clone_size: -
v_call: TRBV7-2
cdr3_aa: CASSLRAGSNSNQPQHF
cdr3_nt: TGTGCCAGCAGCTTAAGGGCGGGGTCTAACAGCAATCAGCCCCAGCATTTT

d_call: TRBD2
j_call: TRBJ2-1
clone_size: -
v_call: TRBV24-1
cdr3_aa: CATSSRLAGGTEQFF
cdr3_nt: TGTGCCACCAGTTCACGACTAGCGGGAGGTACTGAGCAGTTCTTC

d_call: -
j_call: TRBJ1-1
clone_size: -
v_call: TRBV5-1
cdr3_aa: CASSLVQGATEAFF
cdr3_nt: TGCGCCAGCAGCTTGGTACAGGGTGCCACTGAAGCTTTCTTT

d_call: TRBD2
j_call: TRBJ2-7
clone_size: -
v_call: TRBV4-3
cdr3_aa: CASSQTGLGAREQYF
cdr3_nt: TGCGCCAGCAGCCAAACGGGACTAGGGGCCCGCGAGCAGTACTTC

d_call: -
j_call: TRBJ1-2
clone_size: -
v_call: TRBV29-1
cdr3_aa: CSAGQPPYGYTF
cdr3_nt: TGCAGCGCGGGCCAACCACCCTATGGCTACACCTTC

d_call: -
j_call: TRBJ1-5
clone_size: -
v_call: TRBV3-1/TRBV3-2
cdr3_aa: CASSNSNQPQHF
cdr3_nt: TGTGCCAGCAGCAACAGCAATCAGCCCCAGCATTTT

d_call: -
j_call: TRBJ1-4
clone_size: -
v_call: TRBV11-2
cdr3_aa: CASSLGGQPEKLFF
cdr3_nt: TGTGCCAGCAGCTTGGGAGGACAACCCGAAAAACTGTTTTTT

d_call: -
j_call: TRBJ2-7
clone_size: -
v_call: TRBV15
cdr3_aa: CATGAELRTAYEQYF
cdr3_nt: TGTGCCACCGGGGCTGAGTTGCGGACCGCCTACGAGCAGTACTTC

d_call: -
j_call: TRBJ1-1
clone_size: -
v_call: TRBV4-2
cdr3_aa: CASSQVGGLGTEAFF
cdr3_nt: TGTGCCAGCAGCCAAGTGGGCGGCCTGGGCACTGAAGCTTTCTTT

d_call: TRBD2
j_call: TRBJ2-1
clone_size: -
v_call: TRBV29-1
cdr3_aa: CSVEGPPRSGSGSPYEQFF
cdr3_nt: TGCAGCGTTGAAGGGCCCCCTCGTTCGGGTAGCGGGAGTCCCTATGAGCAGTTCTTC

d_call: -
j_call: TRBJ2-4
clone_size: -
v_call: TRBV30
cdr3_aa: CACECTAVKNIQYF
cdr3_nt: TGTGCCTGTGAGTGTACTGCAGTCAAAAACATTCAGTACTTC

d_call: TRBD1
j_call: TRBJ2-7
clone_size: few
v_call: TRBV6-6
cdr3_aa: CASSSPGQGYEQYF
cdr3_nt: TGTGCCAGCAGTTCCCCGGGACAGGGCTACGAGCAGTACTTC

d_call: TRBD1
j_call: TRBJ1-5
clone_size: -
v_call: TRBV5-5
cdr3_aa: CASSSDRDQPQHF
cdr3_nt: TGTGCCAGCAGCTCGGACAGGGATCAGCCCCAGCATTTT

d_call: TRBD2
j_call: TRBJ2-7
clone_size: -
v_call: TRBV27
cdr3_aa: CASSPLAGRYEQYF
cdr3_nt: TGTGCCAGCAGTCCGCTAGCGGGACGCTACGAGCAGTACTTC

d_call: -
j_call: TRBJ1-1
clone_size: -
v_call: TRBV11-3
cdr3_aa: CASSLGVGGTEAFF
cdr3_nt: TGTGCCAGCAGCTTAGGGGTCGGAGGCACTGAAGCTTTCTTT

d_call: -
j_call: TRBJ1-4
clone_size: -
v_call: TRBV18
cdr3_aa: CASSPSEGFKEKLFF
cdr3_nt: TGTGCCAGCTCGCCCTCCGAGGGGTTTAAGGAAAAACTGTTTTTT

d_call: -
j_call: TRBJ2-7
clone_size: -
v_call: TRBV28
cdr3_aa: CASSRLYEQYF
cdr3_nt: TGTGCCAGCAGTCGGCTCTACGAGCAGTACTTC

d_call: -
j_call: TRBJ2-3
clone_size: -
v_call: TRBV5-1
cdr3_aa: CASSNPAGTDTQYF
cdr3_nt: TGCGCCAGCAGCAACCCGGCTGGCACAGATACGCAGTATTTT

d_call: TRBD2
j_call: TRBJ2-2
clone_size: -
v_call: TRBV9
cdr3_aa: CASSVSSGMNTGELFF
cdr3_nt: TGTGCCAGCAGCGTAAGTAGCGGGATGAACACCGGGGAGCTGTTTTTT

d_call: -
j_call: TRBJ1-4
clone_size: -
v_call: TRBV10-2
cdr3_aa: CASSGTANEKLFF
cdr3_nt: TGCGCCAGCAGCGGGACGGCTAATGAAAAACTGTTTTTT

d_call: -
j_call: TRBJ2-7
clone_size: -
v_call: TRBV7-9
cdr3_aa: CASSSAGQGWDEQYF
cdr3_nt: TGTGCCAGCAGCTCGGCGGGCCAGGGGTGGGACGAGCAGTACTTC

d_call: TRBD2
j_call: TRBJ2-2
clone_size: -
v_call: TRBV6-6
cdr3_aa: CASSYPGGTHTGELFF
cdr3_nt: TGTGCCAGCAGTTACCCGGGGGGAACACACACCGGGGAGCTGTTTTTT

d_call: -
j_call: TRBJ2-7
clone_size: -
v_call: TRBV7-2
cdr3_aa: CASSFFGTYSYEQYF
cdr3_nt: TGTGCCAGCAGTTTCTTCGGCACCTACTCCTACGAGCAGTACTTC

d_call: TRBD2
j_call: TRBJ2-2
clone_size: -
v_call: TRBV5-4
cdr3_aa: CASNVAGGPSTGELFF
cdr3_nt: TGTGCCAGCAATGTCGCGGGAGGGCCTTCTACCGGGGAGCTGTTTTTT

d_call: -
j_call: TRBJ1-3
clone_size: -
v_call: TRBV19
cdr3_aa: CASTQHLRGNTIYF
cdr3_nt: TGTGCCAGTACCCAGCATTTGAGAGGAAACACCATATATTTT

d_call: TRBD2
j_call: TRBJ2-1
clone_size: -
v_call: TRBV5-6
cdr3_aa: CASSQAGGSYNEQFF
cdr3_nt: TGTGCCAGCAGCCAGGCGGGAGGCTCCTACAATGAGCAGTTCTTC

d_call: -
j_call: TRBJ1-4
clone_size: -
v_call: TRBV7-3
cdr3_aa: CASAEQLGEKLFF
cdr3_nt: TGTGCCAGCGCGGAACAGCTGGGTGAAAAACTGTTTTTT

d_call: TRBD2
j_call: TRBJ2-1
clone_size: -
v_call: TRBV5-4
cdr3_aa: CASSSLAGYSYNEQFF
cdr3_nt: TGTGCCAGCAGTTCTCTAGCGGGCTACTCCTACAATGAGCAGTTCTTC

d_call: -
j_call: TRBJ2-2
clone_size: -
v_call: TRBV6-5
cdr3_aa: CASSFLATGELFF
cdr3_nt: TGTGCCAGCAGTTTTCTCGCCACCGGGGAGCTGTTTTTT

d_call: -
j_call: TRBJ2-4
clone_size: -
v_call: TRBV5-4
cdr3_aa: CASRGTGPAKNIQYF
cdr3_nt: TGTGCCAGCAGGGGCACGGGGCCGGCCAAAAACATTCAGTACTTC

d_call: TRBD1
j_call: TRBJ1-2
clone_size: -
v_call: TRBV24-1
cdr3_aa: CATSEGGQAYGYTF
cdr3_nt: TGTGCCACCAGTGAGGGGGGACAGGCGTATGGCTACACCTTC

d_call: -
j_call: TRBJ1-1
clone_size: -
v_call: TRBV6-5
cdr3_aa: CASSYRGRVEAFF
cdr3_nt: TGTGCCAGCAGTTACAGAGGGAGGGTTGAAGCTTTCTTT